The T cell receptor (beta chain) described here comes from a study of shared clonotypes between healthy human individuals (dated by TCRdb to about 2020). Some background on the complete study: The cohort included a few men and a couple of women between 18 and 49 years of age. To estimate repertoire size and how much clonotypes are shared between individuals, the study performed deep sequencing of blood TCR repertoires from 4 to 6 healthy adults. To increase sequencing depth and limit assay-specific biases, TCR repertoire library preparation and sequencing were carried out by different laboratories using diverse techniques. Per donor, leukapheresis produced somewhere between about 0.8 and 9 billion PBMCs.

The donors were healthy, HIV-negative adults who had no recently reported acute infections or vaccinations. Only Caucasian adults living in Nashville, Tennessee, USA were represented among the donors. For unsorted samples, about 87 million PBMCs were counted, and genomic DNA was extracted using the QIAamp DNA Blood Mini kit. Blood was collected by leukapheresis, and PBMCs were isolated by Ficoll-Histopaque density gradient centrifugation and then cryopreserved in liquid nitrogen vapor phase. As for this clone: Its antigen is not yet known. No base qualities exist here, and no much larger clone lies one base off it.

Using the deep immunoSEQ assay, multiplex PCR amplified TCR CDR3 regions from genomic DNA. Genomic DNA extracted from each cell subset was distributed evenly over all wells of several immunoSEQ 96-well plates, and each plate served as one replicate. Each replicate PCR for unsorted PBMC received 250 to 300 ng genomic DNA, equal to 30,000 to 35,000 T cell genomes. Ten immunoSEQ deep assay plates were used to sequence the unsorted PBMC genomic DNA. Purified libraries were quantified with a Qubit 3.0 fluorometer, sized on a Bioanalyzer 2100, and re-quantified with the KAPA Library Quantification kit. Every immunoSEQ 96-well plate was sequenced on a dedicated single-read 150-cycle Illumina NextSeq 550 flow cell. For the original study's pipeline: Because the immunoSEQ output held only junctional sequences and lacked quality scores, the filtering could not match the filtering applied to full-length reads. To assign V/J genes and CDR3, sequences were annotated using PyIR, a Python wrapper for IgBLAST v1.9, with IMGT germline references. Any read was removed if the V/J assignment was weak (E-value above 1e-6), the CDR3 was missing, or the read contained stop codons, out-of-frame junctions, or ambiguous translated residues. V3J clonotypes were defined as sequences sharing an identical inferred V gene, J gene, and CDR3 amino acid sequence. The percentage overlap between two repertoires was calculated by dividing the number of shared unique clonotypes by the size of the smaller repertoire. Richness of each repertoire was evaluated using RTK rarefaction, the Chao1 estimator, and Recon v2.1 estimates of unobserved clonotypes. TCRdb's version of the immuneACCESS table is confined to in-frame rearrangements and falls short of the full clone set. An unresolved V gene accounts for under half of the shortfall where checked; the remainder is of unknown origin. V and J calls and clone size are as listed in that table; D and trimming were resolved from the DNA. The sample contains about 450,000 clones, roughly three quarters of them found a single time. Of the sample, less than 15% falls within the top ten clones.

General study outcomes and caveats: Because the study included only a small number of donors, the genetic and exposure-history diversity represented was limited. Pairwise subsampling led to the expectation that sequencing depth would affect the degree of clonotype sharing among donors. Sampling was limited to blood, and TCR repertoires in tissue likely differ from TCR repertoires in blood.

The germline V gene specifies SGHVS as CDR1 and FNYEAQ as CDR2. V has 5 bases trimmed and J has 4 bases trimmed; junction bases matching no gene number 10. CDR3 length: 17 amino acids, cysteine to phenylalanine. The DNA shown is the 51-base CDR3, in frame from base 1. The origin of this receptor is a woman in her forties in good health. Some clones in this sample may be carry-over from other donors' samples. The chain couples TRBV7-6 to TRBJ2-2, and 10 junction bases match TRBD2. The sequencing input was PBMCs. The CDR3: CASSLGAGGPPTGELFF. The bases are TGTGCCAGCAGCCTCGGAGCGGGAGGGCCTCCCACCGGGGAGCTGTTTTTT.